The T cell receptor (beta chain) described here comes from a study of blood T cells in healthy people across ages. Study-wide points: Roughly linearly, TCR beta diversity per million T cells fell as age increased.

Primers used in a second PCR of about 6 to 11 cycles were a sample-barcoded 5' primer and a J-beta primer mix. There were at least 2.5 million CDR3-containing paired-end reads obtained from each sample. TCRdb itself ran the 5' RACE reads through MiXCR, one entry per CDR3 protein. Of about 1.7 million distinct CDR3 sequences listed, over 25% were seen once; the top ten hold over 7%. The ends lost 5 bases at V and 1 base at J; junction bases unmatched: 7. Germline loops: CDR1 SGHKS, CDR2 YYEKEE (reference sequence). The CDR3 has 16 amino acids. A word on this clonotype: Its cognate antigen is unknown.

This rearrangement joins TRBV5-5 to TRBJ1-5; the match to TRBD1 covers 9 bases. This receptor was taken from a woman aged 25-40 years in good health. Material: blood. CDR3: CASSYTGTGSNQPQHF. In nucleotides, the CDR3 is TGTGCCAGCAGTTATACCGGGACAGGGAGCAATCAGCCCCAGCATTTT.